This TCR beta chain originates from a study of identical twins. Each CDR3 protein gets one entry after TCRdb re-called the 5' RACE reads with MiXCR. The sample holds about 490,000 distinct CDR3 sequences, approximately 14% seen once. Separately, the same data were catalogued under a study of yellow fever vaccine responses in identical twins.

Sequencing used CD4+ T cells sorted from blood. The TCR comes from a woman aged 18-29 years in good health.

CDR3 sequence: CASSSSGGGGPSNEQFF. The CDR3 DNA is TGTGCCAGCTCCTCCTCGGGAGGAGGGGGGCCCTCCAATGAGCAGTTCTTC. V gene TRBV18 combines with J gene TRBJ2-1; D perhaps matches TRBD2 (7 bases). In germline, CDR1 is KGHSH, CDR2 LQKENI. V shed 6 bases and J shed 6 bases, with 24 bases lying between them. The CDR3 has 17 amino acids. Complete variable domain (other parts from reference TRBV18 and TRBJ2-1): NAGVMQNPRHLVRRRGQEARLRCSPMKGHSHVYWYRQLPEEGLKFMVYLQKENIIDESGMPKERFSAEFPKEGPSILRIQQVVRGDSAAYFCASSSSGGGGPSNEQFFGPGTRLTVL.